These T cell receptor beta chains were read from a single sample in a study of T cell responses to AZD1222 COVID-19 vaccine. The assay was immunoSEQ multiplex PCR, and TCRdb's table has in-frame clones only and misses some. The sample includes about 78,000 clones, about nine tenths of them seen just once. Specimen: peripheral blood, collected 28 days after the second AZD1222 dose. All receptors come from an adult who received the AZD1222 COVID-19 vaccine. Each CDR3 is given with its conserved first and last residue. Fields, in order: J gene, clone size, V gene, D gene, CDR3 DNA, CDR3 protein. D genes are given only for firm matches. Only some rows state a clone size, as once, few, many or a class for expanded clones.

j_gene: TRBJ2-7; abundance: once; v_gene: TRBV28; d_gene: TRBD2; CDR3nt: TGTGCCAGCAGTTTAGGGAGCGGGAGGCAACTTCCCTACGAGCAGTACTTC; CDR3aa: CASSLGSGRQLPYEQYF
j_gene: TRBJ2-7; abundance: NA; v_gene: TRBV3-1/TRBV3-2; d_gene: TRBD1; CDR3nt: TGTGCCAGCAGCCACCGGGACAGGGTCTCCTACGAGCAGTACTTC; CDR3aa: CASSHRDRVSYEQYF
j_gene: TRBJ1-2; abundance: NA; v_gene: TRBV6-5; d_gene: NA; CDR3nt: TGTGCCAGCAGTTACGGTGGCAGCTACACCTTC; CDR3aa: CASSYGGSYTF
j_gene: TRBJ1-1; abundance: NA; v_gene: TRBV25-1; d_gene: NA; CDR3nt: TGTGCCAGCAGTGAATTAACTTCCGCCCAAGCTTTCTTT; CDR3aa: CASSELTSAQAFF
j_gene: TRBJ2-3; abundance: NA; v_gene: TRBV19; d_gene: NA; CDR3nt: TGTGCCAGCACCGGGATCGGGTCTAGCACAGATACGCAGTATTTT; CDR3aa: CASTGIGSSTDTQYF
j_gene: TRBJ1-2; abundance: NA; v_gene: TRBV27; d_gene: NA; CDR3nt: TGTGCCAGCAAGGAAGGCTTCAGTCGCTATGGCTACACCTTC; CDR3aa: CASKEGFSRYGYTF
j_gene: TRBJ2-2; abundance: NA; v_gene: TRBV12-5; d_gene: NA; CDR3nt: TGTGCTAGTGCCTACGGGACATCAAACACCGGGGAGCTGTTTTTT; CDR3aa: CASAYGTSNTGELFF
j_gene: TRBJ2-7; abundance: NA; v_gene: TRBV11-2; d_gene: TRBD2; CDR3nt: TGTGCCAGCAGCTTGACGGGGGGCTACGAGCAGTACTTC; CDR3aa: CASSLTGGYEQYF
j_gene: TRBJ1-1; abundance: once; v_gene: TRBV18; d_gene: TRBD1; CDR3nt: TGTGCCAGCTCACCACAGACAGGGGATAAAGCAGCTTTCTTT; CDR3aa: CASSPQTGDKAAFF
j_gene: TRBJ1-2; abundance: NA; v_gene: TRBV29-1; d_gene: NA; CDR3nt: TGCAGCGTTGACATACAGGGTAACTATGGCTACACCTTC; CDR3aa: CSVDIQGNYGYTF
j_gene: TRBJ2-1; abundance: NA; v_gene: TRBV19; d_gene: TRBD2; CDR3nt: TGTGCCACTCGATCGGGGGGCAATGAGCAGTTCTTC; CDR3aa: CATRSGGNEQFF
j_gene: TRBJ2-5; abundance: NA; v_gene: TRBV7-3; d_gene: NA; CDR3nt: TGTGCCAGCAGCTCTGACAGCCCCGGGTCGGTGACCCAGTACTTC; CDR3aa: CASSSDSPGSVTQYF
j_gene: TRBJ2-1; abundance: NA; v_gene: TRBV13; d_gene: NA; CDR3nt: TGTGCCAGCAGCGGGGAATTGGAGAGTTGGGATGAGCAGTTCTTC; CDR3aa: CASSGELESWDEQFF
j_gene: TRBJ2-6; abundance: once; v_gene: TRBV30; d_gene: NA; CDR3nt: TGTGCCTGGAGTTCTGGGGCCAACGTCCTGACTTTC; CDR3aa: CAWSSGANVLTF
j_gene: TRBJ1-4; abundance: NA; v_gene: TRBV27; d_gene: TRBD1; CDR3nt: TGTGCCAGCAGCCCAGTGACCCAACAGGGGACCCTCAATGAAAAACTGTTTTTT; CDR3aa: CASSPVTQQGTLNEKLFF
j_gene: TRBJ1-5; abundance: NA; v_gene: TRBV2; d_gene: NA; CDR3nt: TGTGCCAGCAGTGAAGCGCGAGATCAGCCCCAGCATTTT; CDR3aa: CASSEARDQPQHF
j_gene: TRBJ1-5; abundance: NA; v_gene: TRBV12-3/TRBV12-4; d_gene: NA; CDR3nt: TGTGCCAGCGGGGTCAATCAGCCCCAGCATTTT; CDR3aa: CASGVNQPQHF
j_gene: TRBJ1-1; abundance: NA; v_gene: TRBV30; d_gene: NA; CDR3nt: TGTGCCTGGAAGCCTGGGCGGACTGAAGCTTTCTTT; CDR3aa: CAWKPGRTEAFF
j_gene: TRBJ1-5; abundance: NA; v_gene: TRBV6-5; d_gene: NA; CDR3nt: TGTGCCAGCAGCCTTAGACGGAGCAATCAGCCCCAGCATTTT; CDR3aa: CASSLRRSNQPQHF
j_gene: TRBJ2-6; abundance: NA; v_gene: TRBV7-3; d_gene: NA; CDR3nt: TGTGCCAGCAGCTCCATCAGCTCTGGGGCCAACGTCCTGACTTTC; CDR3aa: CASSSISSGANVLTF
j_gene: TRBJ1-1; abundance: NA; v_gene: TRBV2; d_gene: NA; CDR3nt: TGTGCCAGCACGTCAGGGATTTGGGACACTGAAGCTTTCTTT; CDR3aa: CASTSGIWDTEAFF
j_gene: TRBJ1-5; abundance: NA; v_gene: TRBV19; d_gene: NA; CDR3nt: TGTGCCAGTAGTCCCTTGTTGGAGCCCCAGCATTTT; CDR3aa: CASSPLLEPQHF
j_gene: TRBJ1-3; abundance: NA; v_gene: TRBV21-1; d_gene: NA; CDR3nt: TGTGCCAGCAGCAAGACAGGACTCGGCGGGTACACCATATATTTT; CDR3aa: CASSKTGLGGYTIYF
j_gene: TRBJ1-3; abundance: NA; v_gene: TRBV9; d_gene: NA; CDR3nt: TGTGCCAGCAGCGTAGAGGAATCGCGGGGAAACACCATATATTTT; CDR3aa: CASSVEESRGNTIYF